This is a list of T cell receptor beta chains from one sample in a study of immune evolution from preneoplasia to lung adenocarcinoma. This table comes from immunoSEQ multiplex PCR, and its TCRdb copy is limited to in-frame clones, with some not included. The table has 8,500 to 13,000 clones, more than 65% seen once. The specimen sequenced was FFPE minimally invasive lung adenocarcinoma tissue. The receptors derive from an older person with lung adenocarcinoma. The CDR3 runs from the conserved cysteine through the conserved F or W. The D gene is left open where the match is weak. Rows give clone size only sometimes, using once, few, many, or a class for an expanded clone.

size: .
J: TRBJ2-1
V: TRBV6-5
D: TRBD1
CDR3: CASSQSTGGWNEQFF
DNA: TGTGCCAGCAGCCAGTCGACAGGGGGCTGGAATGAGCAGTTCTTC

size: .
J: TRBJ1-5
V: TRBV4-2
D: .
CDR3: CASSQDLPGHHSNQPQHF
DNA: TGTGCCAGCAGCCAAGATCTTCCGGGACACCATAGCAATCAGCCCCAGCATTTT

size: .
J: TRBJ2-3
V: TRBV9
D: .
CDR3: CASSARTNTDTQYF
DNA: TGTGCCAGCAGCGCCAGGACGAACACAGATACGCAGTATTTT

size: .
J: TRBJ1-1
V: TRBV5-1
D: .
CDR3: CATSTEGGTEAFF
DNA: TGCGCCACAAGTACGGAGGGTGGAACTGAAGCTTTCTTT

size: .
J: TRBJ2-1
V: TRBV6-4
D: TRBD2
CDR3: CASRTSGRVNEQFF
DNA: TGTGCCAGCAGGACTAGCGGGAGAGTAAATGAGCAGTTCTTC

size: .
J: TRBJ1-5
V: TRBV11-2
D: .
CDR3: CASSQGLNQPQHF
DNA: TGTGCCAGCTCACAGGGCCTCAATCAGCCCCAGCATTTT

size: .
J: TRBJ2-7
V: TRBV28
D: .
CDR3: CASGYEQYF
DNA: TGTGCATCTGGGTACGAGCAGTACTTC

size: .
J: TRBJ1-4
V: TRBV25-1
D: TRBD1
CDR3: CASSGQGAGEKLFF
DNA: TGTGCCAGCAGTGGGCAGGGGGCTGGGGAAAAACTGTTTTTT

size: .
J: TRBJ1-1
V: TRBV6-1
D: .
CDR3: CASSELGSWDTEAFF
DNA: TGTGCCAGCAGTGAGCTTGGCAGCTGGGACACTGAAGCTTTCTTT

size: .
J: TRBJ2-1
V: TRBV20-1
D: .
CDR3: CSATPGNEQFF
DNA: TGCAGTGCTACACCTGGGAATGAGCAGTTCTTC

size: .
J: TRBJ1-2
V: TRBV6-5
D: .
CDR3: CASSYRGRVYGYTF
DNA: TGTGCCAGCAGTTACAGGGGGAGAGTATATGGCTACACCTTC

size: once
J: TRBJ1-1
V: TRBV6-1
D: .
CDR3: CASSEAPSMNTEAFF
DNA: TGTGCCAGCAGTGAAGCTCCCAGCATGAACACTGAAGCTTTCTTT

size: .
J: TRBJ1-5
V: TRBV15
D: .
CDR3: CATSRDGFREQPQHF
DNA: TGTGCCACCAGCAGAGATGGTTTCCGGGAACAGCCCCAGCATTTT

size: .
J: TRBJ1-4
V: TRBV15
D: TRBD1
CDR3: CATSRRQGGEEKLFF
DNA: TGTGCCACCAGCAGAAGACAGGGAGGGGAGGAAAAACTGTTTTTT

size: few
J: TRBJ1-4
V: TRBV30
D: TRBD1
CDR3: CAWSGGWAGQANEKLFF
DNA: TGTGCCTGGAGTGGAGGGTGGGCGGGACAGGCTAATGAAAAACTGTTTTTT

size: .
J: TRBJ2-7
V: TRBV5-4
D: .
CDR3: CASSPQTGYEQYF
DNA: TGTGCCAGCAGCCCTCAGACGGGTTACGAGCAGTACTTC

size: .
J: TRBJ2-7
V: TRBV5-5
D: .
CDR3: CASSLQGYEQYF
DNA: TGTGCCAGCAGTCTCCAGGGGTACGAGCAGTACTTC

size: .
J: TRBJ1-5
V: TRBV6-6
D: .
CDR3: CASSYRVDQPQHF
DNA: TGTGCCAGCAGTTACAGGGTTGATCAGCCCCAGCATTTT

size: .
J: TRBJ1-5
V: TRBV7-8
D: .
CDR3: CASSPSLGQVGGNQPQHF
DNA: TGTGCCAGCAGCCCTAGTCTAGGTCAGGTGGGAGGCAATCAGCCCCAGCATTTT

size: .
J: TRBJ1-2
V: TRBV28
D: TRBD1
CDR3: CASSGQVYGYTF
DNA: TGTGCCAGTTCGGGACAGGTTTATGGCTACACCTTC

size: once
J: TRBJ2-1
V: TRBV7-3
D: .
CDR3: CASSPLGINNEQFF
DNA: TGTGCCAGCAGCCCCCTCGGGATCAACAATGAGCAGTTCTTC

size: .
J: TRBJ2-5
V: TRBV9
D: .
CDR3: CASSVGPLGETQYF
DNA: TGTGCCAGCAGCGTAGGTCCCTTGGGGGAGACCCAGTACTTC

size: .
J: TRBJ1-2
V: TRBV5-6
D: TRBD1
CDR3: CASSWDRGTGGYTF
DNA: TGTGCCAGCAGCTGGGACAGGGGGACAGGAGGCTACACCTTC

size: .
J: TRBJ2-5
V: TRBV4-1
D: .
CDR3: CASSFPGDETQYF
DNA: TGCGCCAGTTCCTTCCCGGGAGATGAGACCCAGTACTTC

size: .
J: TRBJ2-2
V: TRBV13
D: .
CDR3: CASSPVGLTGELFF
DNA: TGTGCCAGCAGCCCGGTAGGGTTAACCGGGGAGCTGTTTTTT

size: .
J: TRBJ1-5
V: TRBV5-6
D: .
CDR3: CASSLGHGQPQHF
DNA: TGTGCCAGCAGCTTAGGGCACGGTCAGCCCCAGCATTTT

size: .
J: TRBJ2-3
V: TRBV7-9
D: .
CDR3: CASSLWSSLGDTQYF
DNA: TGTGCCAGCAGCTTATGGTCCTCCCTTGGGGATACGCAGTATTTT

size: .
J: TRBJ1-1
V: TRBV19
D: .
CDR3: CASSIDHRVAETEAFF
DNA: TGTGCCAGTAGTATAGACCACCGCGTCGCTGAGACTGAAGCTTTCTTT

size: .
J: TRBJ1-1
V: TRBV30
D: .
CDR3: CAWGRGSNTEAFF
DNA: TGTGCCTGGGGGAGGGGCTCAAACACTGAAGCTTTCTTT

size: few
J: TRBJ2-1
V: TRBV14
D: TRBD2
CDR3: CASSQGTSGRRNEQFF
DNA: TGTGCCAGCAGCCAAGGGACTAGCGGGAGGCGGAATGAGCAGTTCTTC

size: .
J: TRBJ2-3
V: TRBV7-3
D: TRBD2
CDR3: CASTPREGSTDTQYF
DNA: TGTGCCAGCACTCCCCGGGAGGGTAGCACAGATACGCAGTATTTT

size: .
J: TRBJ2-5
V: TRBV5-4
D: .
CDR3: CASSLDQGRGETQYF
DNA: TGTGCCAGCAGCTTGGATCAGGGTAGGGGGGAGACCCAGTACTTC

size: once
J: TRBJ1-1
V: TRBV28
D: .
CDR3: CASSPAGEVTEAFF
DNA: TGTGCCAGCAGTCCGGCAGGGGAAGTCACTGAAGCTTTCTTT

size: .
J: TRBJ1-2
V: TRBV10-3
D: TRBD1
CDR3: CAISDRTGWGYTF
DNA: TGTGCCATCAGTGACCGGACAGGGTGGGGCTACACCTTC

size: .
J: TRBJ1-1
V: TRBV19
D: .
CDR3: CASSFKQGTYQNTEAFF
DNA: TGTGCCAGTAGTTTTAAACAGGGAACGTACCAGAACACTGAAGCTTTCTTT

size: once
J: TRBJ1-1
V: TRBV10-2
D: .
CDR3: CASSAPQYTEAFF
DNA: TGCGCCAGCAGTGCCCCACAATACACTGAAGCTTTCTTT

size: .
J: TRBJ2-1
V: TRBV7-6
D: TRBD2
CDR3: CASSFLAGGSSSYNEQFF
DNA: TGTGCCAGCAGCTTCCTAGCGGGAGGCTCTAGCTCCTACAATGAGCAGTTCTTC

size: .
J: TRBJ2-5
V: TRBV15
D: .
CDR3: CATSRGSRKETQYF
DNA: TGTGCCACCAGCAGGGGGAGTAGAAAAGAGACCCAGTACTTC

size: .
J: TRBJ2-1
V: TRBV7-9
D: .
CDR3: CASSYRVEQFF
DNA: TGTGCCAGCAGCTACAGGGTAGAGCAGTTCTTC

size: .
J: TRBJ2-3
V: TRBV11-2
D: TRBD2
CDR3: CASSSGTSGVFSTDTQYF
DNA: TGTGCCAGCAGCTCCGGGACTAGCGGGGTATTTAGCACAGATACGCAGTATTTT

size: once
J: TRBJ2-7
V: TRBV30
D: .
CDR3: CAFSTVGTYEQYF
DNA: TGTGCCTTCTCGACAGTAGGCACCTACGAGCAGTACTTC

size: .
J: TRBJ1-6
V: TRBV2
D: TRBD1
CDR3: CASSEAGGTYNSPLHF
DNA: TGTGCCAGCAGCGAGGCAGGGGGTACCTATAATTCACCCCTCCACTTT

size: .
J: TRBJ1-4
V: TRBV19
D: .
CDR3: CASIGPGVGEKLFF
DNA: TGTGCCAGTATTGGCCCGGGGGTGGGTGAAAAACTGTTTTTT

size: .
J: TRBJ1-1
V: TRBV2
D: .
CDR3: CASSTGIVEAFF
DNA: TGTGCCAGCAGTACGGGGATCGTTGAAGCTTTCTTT

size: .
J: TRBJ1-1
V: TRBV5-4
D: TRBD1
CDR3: CASSPWTGGDSTPEAFF
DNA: TGTGCCAGCAGCCCATGGACAGGGGGCGATTCTACCCCTGAAGCTTTCTTT

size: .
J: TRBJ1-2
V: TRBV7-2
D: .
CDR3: CASSSRRGNGYTF
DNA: TGTGCCAGCAGCTCCCGCCGAGGGAATGGCTACACCTTC

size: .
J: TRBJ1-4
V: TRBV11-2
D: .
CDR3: CASSLGPRLKLFF
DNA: TGTGCCAGCAGCTTGGGACCGAGATTGAAACTGTTTTTT

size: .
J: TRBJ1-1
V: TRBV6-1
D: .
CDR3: CAASQQGNTEAFF
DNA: TGTGCCGCAAGCCAACAGGGGAACACTGAAGCTTTCTTT

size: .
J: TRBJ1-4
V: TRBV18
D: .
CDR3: CASSRDKGEKLFF
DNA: TGTGCCAGCTCAAGGGATAAGGGCGAAAAACTGTTTTTT

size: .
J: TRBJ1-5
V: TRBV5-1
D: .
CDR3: CASSLASGQPQHF
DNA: TGCGCCAGCAGCTTGGCCTCAGGCCAGCCCCAGCATTTT

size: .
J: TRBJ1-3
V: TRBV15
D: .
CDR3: CATSARMGMSSGNTIYF
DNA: TGTGCCACCAGCGCGCGAATGGGGATGAGCTCTGGAAACACCATATATTTT

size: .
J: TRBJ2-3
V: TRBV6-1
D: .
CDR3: CASIPGADTQYF
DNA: TGTGCCAGCATTCCTGGTGCAGATACGCAGTATTTT

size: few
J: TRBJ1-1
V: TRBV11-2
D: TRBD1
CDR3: CASSPPGQGNTEAFF
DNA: TGTGCCAGCAGCCCCCCGGGACAGGGGAACACTGAAGCTTTCTTT

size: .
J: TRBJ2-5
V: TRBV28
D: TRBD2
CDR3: CAIGLAGRLETQYF
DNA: TGTGCCATAGGGCTAGCGGGGCGCTTGGAGACCCAGTACTTC

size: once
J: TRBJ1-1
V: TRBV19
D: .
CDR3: CASSVSRDIEAFF
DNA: TGTGCCAGTAGTGTATCCCGGGATATAGAAGCTTTCTTT

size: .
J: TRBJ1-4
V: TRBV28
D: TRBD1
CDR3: CASSLSGDRRTNEKLFF
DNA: TGTGCCAGCAGTTTATCGGGGGACAGGCGAACTAATGAAAAACTGTTTTTT

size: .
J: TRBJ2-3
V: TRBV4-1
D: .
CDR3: CASSRRRRETQYF
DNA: TGCGCCAGCAGCCGTAGAAGGCGGGAAACGCAGTATTTT